This T cell receptor (beta chain) originates from a study of neurological immune-mediated disorders. TCRdb analysed the 5' RACE reads with MiXCR anew, one entry per CDR3 protein. The sample shows 70,000 or so distinct CDR3 sequences, around 5% of them seen only once. The CDR3 is made up of 15 amino acids. V was pared by 5 bases and J by 1 base, with 15 bases between. Germline CDR1 reads SGHRS; CDR2 reads YFSETQ. The specimen was PBMCs. This sequence originates from a woman aged 30 to 39 with multiple sclerosis. This sequence joins TRBV5-1 and TRBJ1-1; no firm D call. The CDR3 protein is CASSLMSSPNTEAFF. Here the CDR3 DNA reads TGCGCCAGCAGTCTGATGTCCTCCCCGAACACTGAAGCTTTCTTT.